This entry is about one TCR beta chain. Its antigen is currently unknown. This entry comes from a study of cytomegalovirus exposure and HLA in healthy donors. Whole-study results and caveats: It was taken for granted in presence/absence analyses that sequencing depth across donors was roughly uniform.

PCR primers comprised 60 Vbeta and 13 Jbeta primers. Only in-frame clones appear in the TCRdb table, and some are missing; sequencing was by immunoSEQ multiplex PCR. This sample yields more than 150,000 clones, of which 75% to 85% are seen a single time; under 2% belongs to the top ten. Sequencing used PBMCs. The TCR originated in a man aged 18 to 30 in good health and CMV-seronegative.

The CDR3 reads CASSWGHSTQETQYF. In nucleotides, the CDR3 is TGCGCCAGCAGCTGGGGACACAGCACCCAAGAGACCCAGTACTTC. The J gene is TRBJ2-5, the V gene TRBV5-1, with D tentatively TRBD1 (6 bases). The CDR3 runs to 15 residues. Germline lookup yields CDR1 SGHRS and CDR2 YFSETQ. Trimming stripped 3 bases from V and 1 base from J, with 13 bases between.